The entry that follows covers one T cell receptor beta chain sequence. It lacks a known antigen. Base-call qualities are not available, and no considerably larger clone is one nucleotide away. This sample is drawn from a study of blood T cell repertoires in COVID-19 (dated by TCRdb to 2018 to 2020). For the study in its entirety: The collaborator samples originated in the United States, Italy and Spain and spanned the acute and convalescent phases of COVID-19. Samples were obtained from the ongoing ImmuneRACE study (first 160 participants) and from some 1,300 subjects provided by 6 global collaborators. The prospective study material was composed of cDNA or gDNA derived from T cells, B-cell-depleted T cells, or PBMCs. Subjects who had been exposed to COVID-19, were actively infected with it, or had recovered from it provided the deeply sampled blood TCRbeta repertoires that made up the dataset. The repertoires were released in a freely available public database intended as a resource for research on the immune response to SARS-CoV-2. Where HLA class I and class II types were available, the types were taken from metadata supplied by the sample provider, not from assay-based typing. Nearly every sample came with metadata listing a de-identified subject ID, COVID-19 status, age in years and sex.

The immunoSEQ Assay, a bias-controlled multiplex PCR, was used to amplify TCRbeta CDR3 regions from genomic DNA. Per the authors' processing: Within the assay, amplification of reference gene primers was used to estimate how many nucleated cells each sample contained. Sequence reads were collapsed and filtered to measure the absolute abundance of every unique TCRbeta CDR3 rearrangement. Productive Simpson clonality was computed per sample as the square root of Simpson's diversity index over productive rearrangements. Sourced from immuneACCESS, this table was stored by TCRdb with only in-frame sequences that have V and J called. A share of the clones is absent; for the studies checked, an unresolved V gene accounts for under half, and the remainder has no known explanation. That table gives V, J and clone size, and the DNA gave D and trimming. The sample table contains 250,000 or so clones; only one count was recorded for 85% to 90% of them. Around 2.3% of the sample lies in the top ten.

In Seattle, one collaborating source enrolled patients while the infection was active and tracked those patients longitudinally over the course of disease. Each collaborating institution followed its own protocols to collect whole blood in K2EDTA tubes. For TCRbeta analysis, collaborators shipped samples in one of three forms: frozen whole blood, isolated PBMCs, or DNA extracted from either of those sample types. The CDR3 starts with the cysteine, ends with the phenylalanine, and has 15 residues. Solely the CDR3 DNA is kept, with 45 bases framed from the first base. CDR1 and CDR2 were assigned from the germline V gene as SGDLS and YYNGEE. The junction carries 20 bases between V and J, which are trimmed by 4 bases and 6 bases respectively. What the research found in general, with its limitations: The amount of clinical and demographic metadata varied by source and participant and was provided uncurated.

This sequence uses TRBV9 and TRBJ2-7, with the D gene call left open. The clonotype was recovered from a woman aged 55 to 70 with COVID-19, enrolled during active disease. The source material was peripheral blood. CDR3 sequence: CASSPSHDAFPEQYF. Here is the DNA: TGTGCCAGCAGCCCCAGTCACGATGCCTTCCCCGAGCAGTACTTC.